This T cell receptor (beta chain) was identified in a study of glioma-infiltrating T cells after dendritic cell vaccination. The study, taken as a whole, reports: No direct clonality-survival link was found; a diverse polyclonal response may matter.

With regard to this clone: What it binds is not known.

Primers: 60 V beta forward and 13 J beta reverse. Method: immunoSEQ multiplex PCR; TCRdb's copy keeps in-frame clones and lacks some. The table shows over 90,000 clones, with roughly 81% occurring only once. This TCR derives from a human donor with glioblastoma. The sequences come from blood, collected before dendritic cell vaccination.

This chain's CDR3 is CASSRDRSFYEQYF. In DNA form, the CDR3 reads TGTGCCAGCAGCCGGGACAGAAGCTTCTACGAGCAGTACTTC. V usage is TRBV7-2 and J usage is TRBJ2-7, with 7 bases identical to TRBD1. CDR3 size: 14 residues. Germline assignment: CDR1 SGHTA and CDR2 FQGNSA. V lost 5 bases, J lost 3 bases, and 7 bases stayed unmatched. Variable domain in full (rest from reference TRBV7-2 and TRBJ2-7): GAGVSQSPSNKVTEKGKDVELRCDPISGHTALYWYRQSLGQGLEFLIYFQGNSAPDKSGLPSDRFSAERTGGSVSTLTIQRTQQEDSAVYLCASSRDRSFYEQYFGPGTRLTVT.